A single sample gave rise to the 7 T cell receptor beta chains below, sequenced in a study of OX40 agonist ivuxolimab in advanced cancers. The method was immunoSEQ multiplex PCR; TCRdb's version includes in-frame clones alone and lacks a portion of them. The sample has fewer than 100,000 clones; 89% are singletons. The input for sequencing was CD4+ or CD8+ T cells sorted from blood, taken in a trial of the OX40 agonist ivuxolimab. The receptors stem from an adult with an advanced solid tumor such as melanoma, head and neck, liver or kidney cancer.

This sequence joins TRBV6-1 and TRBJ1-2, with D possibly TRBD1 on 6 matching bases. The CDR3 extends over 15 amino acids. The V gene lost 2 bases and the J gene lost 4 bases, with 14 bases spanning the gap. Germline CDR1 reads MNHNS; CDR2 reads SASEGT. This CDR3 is CASSERTVYLYGYTF. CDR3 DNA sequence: TGTGCCAGCAGTGAACGGACAGTCTATCTCTATGGCTACACCTTC.

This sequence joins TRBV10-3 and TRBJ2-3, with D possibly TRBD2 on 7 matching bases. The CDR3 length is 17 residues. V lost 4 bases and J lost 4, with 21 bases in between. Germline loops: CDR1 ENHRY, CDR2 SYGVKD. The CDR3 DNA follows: TGTGCCATCAGTGTGGGGAGGGGGGCAGAGGGACCAGATACGCAGTATTTT. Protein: CAISVGRGAEGPDTQYF.

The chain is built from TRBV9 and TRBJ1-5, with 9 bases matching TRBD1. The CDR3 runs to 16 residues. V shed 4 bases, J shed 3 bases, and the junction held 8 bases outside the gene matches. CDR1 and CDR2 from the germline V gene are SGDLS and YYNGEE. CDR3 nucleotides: TGTGCCAGCAGCCCCGGGGGACAGGGCTTCAATCAGCCCCAGCATTTT. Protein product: CASSPGGQGFNQPQHF.

For the CDR3, the DNA is TGTGCCAGCTCACCATTTGAGGGGGGGAAAATCTCCTACAATGAGCAGTTCTTC. It encodes CASSPFEGGKISYNEQFF. This chain connects TRBV18 to TRBJ2-1, with D possibly being TRBD2 (7 bases). The CDR3 contains 18 residues. Germline V gene lookup returns CDR1 KGHSH and CDR2 LQKENI. Deletions cut 2 bases from V and 0 bases from J, with 17 bases between.

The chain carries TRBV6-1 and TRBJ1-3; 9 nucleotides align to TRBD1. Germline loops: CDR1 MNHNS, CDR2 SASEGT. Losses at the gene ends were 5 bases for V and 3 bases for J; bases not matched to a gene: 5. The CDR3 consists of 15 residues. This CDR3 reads CASSFDRGYGNTIYF. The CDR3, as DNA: TGTGCCAGCAGTTTTGACAGGGGGTATGGAAACACCATATATTTT.

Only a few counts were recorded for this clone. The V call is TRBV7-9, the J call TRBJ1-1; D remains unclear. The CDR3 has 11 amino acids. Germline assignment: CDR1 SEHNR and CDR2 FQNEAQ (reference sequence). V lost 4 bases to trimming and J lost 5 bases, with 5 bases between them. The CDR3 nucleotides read TGTGCCAGCAGCTCAGCAACTGAAGCTTTCTTT. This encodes CASSSATEAFF.

CDR3 nucleotide sequence: TGTGCCAGCAGCTTGGGGCTGGCGACGTCGGGATATGGCTACACCTTC. This sequence encodes CASSLGLATSGYGYTF. J is TRBJ1-2 and V is TRBV5-5; D is ambiguous. The CDR3 is made up of 16 amino acids. The V gene lost 0 bases and the J gene lost 5 bases, with 17 bases spanning the gap. CDR1 is SGHKS, CDR2 YYEKEE, per germline (reference sequence). Filled out from reference TRBV5-5 and TRBJ1-2, the complete variable domain reads DAGVTQSPTHLIKTRGQQVTLRCSPISGHKSVSWYQQVLGQGPQFIFQYYEKEERGRGNFPDRFSARQFPNYSSELNVNALLLGDSALYLCASSLGLATSGYGYTFGSGTRLTVV.